This T cell receptor (beta chain) was retrieved from a study of cytomegalovirus exposure and HLA in healthy donors. On the study more broadly: Among the 350 to 500 donors who were genotyped, 81% fell in the genetic ancestry cluster that is associated with self-reported Caucasian donors.

Trimming took 6 bases from V and 2 from J; bases not matched to a gene: 7. The CDR3 is 15 amino acids. Per germline, CDR1 SGHRS and CDR2 YFSETQ. PCR employed 60 Vbeta and 13 Jbeta primers. Clones were sequenced by immunoSEQ multiplex PCR, and TCRdb holds only the in-frame ones, with some missing. Seen here are 150,000 or so clones, around 80% observed once, and the top ten hold roughly 1.5%. When sampled, the donors appeared nominally healthy, though they likely had unrecorded immune exposures. The sequencing sample was made of PBMCs. The J gene is TRBJ2-3, the V gene TRBV5-1; 9 nucleotides align to TRBD2. This sequence originates from a female donor in good health and CMV-seronegative. The CDR3 bases are TGCGCCAGCACTCCGAGCGGGAGGAACACAGATACGCAGTATTTT. This encodes CASTPSGRNTDTQYF.